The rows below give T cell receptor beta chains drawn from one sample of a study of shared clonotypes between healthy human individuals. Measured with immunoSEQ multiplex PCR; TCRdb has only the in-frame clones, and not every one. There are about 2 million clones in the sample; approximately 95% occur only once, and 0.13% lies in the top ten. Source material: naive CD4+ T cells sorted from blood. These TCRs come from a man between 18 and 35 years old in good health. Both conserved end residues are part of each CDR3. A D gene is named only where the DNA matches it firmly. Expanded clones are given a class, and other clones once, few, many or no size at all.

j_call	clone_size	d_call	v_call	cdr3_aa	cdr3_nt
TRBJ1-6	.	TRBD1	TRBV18	CASSPPGGYNSPLHF	TGTGCCAGCTCACCCCCAGGGGGCTATAATTCACCCCTCCACTTT
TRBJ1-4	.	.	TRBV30	CAWSGRGREKLFF	TGTGCCTGGAGTGGACGGGGCAGAGAAAAACTGTTTTTT
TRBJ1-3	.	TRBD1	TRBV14	CASSQADRSSGNTIYF	TGTGCCAGCAGCCAAGCGGACAGGAGCTCTGGAAACACCATATATTTT
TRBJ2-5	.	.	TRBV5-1	CASSLGVGARETQYF	TGCGCCAGCAGCTTGGGAGTCGGAGCGAGGGAGACCCAGTACTTC
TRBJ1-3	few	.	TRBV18	CASSPYGSSGNTIYF	TGTGCCAGCTCACCATACGGGAGCTCTGGAAACACCATATATTTT
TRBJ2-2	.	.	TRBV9	CASSVTMGGELFF	TGTGCCAGCAGCGTCACTATGGGCGGGGAGCTGTTTTTT
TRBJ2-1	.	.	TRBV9	CASSVGRLSYNEQFF	TGTGCCAGCAGCGTAGGTAGATTATCCTACAATGAGCAGTTCTTC
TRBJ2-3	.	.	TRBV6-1	CASRVSTDTQYF	TGTGCCAGCAGGGTATCCACAGATACGCAGTATTTT
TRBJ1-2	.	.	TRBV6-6	CASIRGGYGYTF	TGTGCCAGCATAAGGGGAGGCTATGGCTACACCTTC
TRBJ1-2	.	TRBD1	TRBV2	CASSEGQYGYTF	TGTGCCAGCAGTGAGGGACAGTATGGCTACACCTTC
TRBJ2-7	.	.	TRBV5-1	CASSQGSNGYEQYF	TGCGCCAGCAGCCAAGGGTCGAACGGGTACGAGCAGTACTTC
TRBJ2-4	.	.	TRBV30	CAWSVRGSKNIQYF	TGTGCCTGGAGTGTACGGGGGTCCAAAAACATTCAGTACTTC
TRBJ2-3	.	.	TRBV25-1	CASSEGRADTQYF	TGTGCCAGCAGTGAGGGACGGGCAGATACGCAGTATTTT
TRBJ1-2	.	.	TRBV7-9	CASSLAPDGYTF	TGTGCCAGCAGCTTAGCCCCGGATGGCTACACCTTC
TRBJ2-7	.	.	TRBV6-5	CASSYSRRLLAYEQYF	TGTGCCAGCAGTTACTCGAGGCGGCTACTCGCCTACGAGCAGTACTTC
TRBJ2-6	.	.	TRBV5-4	CASSYDRYSVLTF	TGTGCCAGCAGTTACGACAGATATTCGGTCCTGACTTTC
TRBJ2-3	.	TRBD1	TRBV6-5	CASSYSGQGAADTQYF	TGTGCCAGCAGTTACTCGGGACAGGGGGCTGCAGATACGCAGTATTTT
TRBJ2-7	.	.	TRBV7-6	CASSLVTGEGSYEQYF	TGTGCCAGCAGCTTAGTTACAGGGGAGGGGTCCTACGAGCAGTACTTC
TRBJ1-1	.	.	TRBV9	CASSITELGTEAFF	TGTGCCAGCAGCATTACAGAGTTGGGCACTGAAGCTTTCTTT
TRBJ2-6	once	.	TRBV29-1	CSVGNSGANVLTF	TGCAGCGTTGGGAACTCTGGGGCCAACGTCCTGACTTTC
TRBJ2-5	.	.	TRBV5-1	CASKAQETQYF	TGCGCCAGCAAAGCGCAAGAGACCCAGTACTTC
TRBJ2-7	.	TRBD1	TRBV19	CASSTGQGPYEQYF	TGTGCCAGTAGTACGGGACAGGGCCCCTACGAGCAGTACTTC
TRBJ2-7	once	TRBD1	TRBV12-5	CASGSGSKDRFSYEQYF	TGTGCTAGTGGTTCAGGCTCCAAGGACAGGTTCTCCTACGAGCAGTACTTC
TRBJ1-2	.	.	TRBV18	CASSPSETLGYGYTF	TGTGCCAGCTCACCCTCAGAAACCTTGGGGTATGGCTACACCTTC
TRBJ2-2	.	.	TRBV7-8	CASSPLPLNTGELFF	TGTGCCAGCAGCCCACTCCCACTCAACACCGGGGAGCTGTTTTTT
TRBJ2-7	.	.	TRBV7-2	CASKTSGQSYEQYF	TGTGCCAGCAAGACTTCCGGACAGTCCTACGAGCAGTACTTC
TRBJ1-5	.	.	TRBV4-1	CASSLIQDSNQPQHF	TGCGCCAGCAGCCTAATACAGGATAGCAATCAGCCCCAGCATTTT
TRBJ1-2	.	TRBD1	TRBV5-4	CASSSRDSLVYGYTF	TGTGCCAGCAGCTCCCGGGACAGCCTGGTCTATGGCTACACCTTC
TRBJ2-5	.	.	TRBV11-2	CASSFTVETQYF	TGTGCCAGCAGCTTTACGGTTGAGACCCAGTACTTC
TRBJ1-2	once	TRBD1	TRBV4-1	CASSQDRATGGSRGYTF	TGCGCCAGCAGCCAAGATCGGGCTACAGGGGGTTCAAGGGGCTACACCTTC
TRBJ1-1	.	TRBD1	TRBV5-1	CASTDRGLTEAFF	TGCGCCAGCACCGACAGGGGGCTAACTGAAGCTTTCTTT
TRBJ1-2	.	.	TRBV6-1	CASRVHRVAADGYTF	TGTGCCAGCAGGGTACACAGGGTAGCAGCGGATGGCTACACCTTC
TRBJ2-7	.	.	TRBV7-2	CASSLDRLGEQYF	TGTGCCAGCAGCTTAGATAGGTTGGGGGAGCAGTACTTC
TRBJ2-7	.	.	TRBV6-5	CASSFSGTSYEQYF	TGTGCCAGCAGTTTCTCCGGGACCTCCTACGAGCAGTACTTC
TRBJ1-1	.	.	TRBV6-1	CASSAGRNTEAFF	TGTGCCAGCAGTGCAGGGAGGAACACTGAAGCTTTCTTT
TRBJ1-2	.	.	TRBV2	CASSTQGNYGYTF	TGTGCCAGCAGTACCCAGGGGAACTATGGCTACACCTTC
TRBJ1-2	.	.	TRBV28	CASSLGGQGYTF	TGTGCCAGCAGTTTGGGGGGGCAAGGCTACACCTTC
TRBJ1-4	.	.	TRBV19	CASSIMGAGEKLFF	TGTGCCAGTAGTATAATGGGGGCTGGTGAAAAACTGTTTTTT